This TCR beta chain was identified in a study of blood T cell repertoires in COVID-19. Study details: Acute and convalescent COVID-19 specimens originated in the United States, Italy and Spain. Sample material is recorded as cDNA or gDNA derived from T cells, B-cell-depleted T cells, or PBMCs.

The CDR3 sequence is 11 residues long. CDR1 DFQATT and CDR2 SNEGSKA come from the germline V gene (reference sequence). Source study methods: Cell counts per sample came from amplifying reference gene primers. The method was immunoSEQ multiplex PCR; TCRdb's version includes in-frame clones alone and lacks a portion of them. V and J calls and clone size are as listed in that table; D and trimming were resolved from the DNA. Of 120,000 or so clones in the sample, 72% were seen once. J is TRBJ1-1 and V is TRBV20-1, with D unresolved. The origin of this receptor is a woman aged 55-69 years with acute or convalescent COVID-19. The sequencing input was peripheral blood. The CDR3 nucleotides are TGCAGAGGAGGAAGCGGCACTGAAGCTTTCTTT. Protein product: CRGGSGTEAFF.